Below, 27 T cell receptor beta chains from the same sample are listed, as sequenced in a study of blood T cell repertoires in COVID-19. The method was immunoSEQ multiplex PCR; TCRdb's version includes in-frame clones alone and lacks a portion of them. Counted here are some 360,000 clones, about 92% occurring once; the ten biggest clones make up 3% to 4.5%. Sequenced sample: peripheral blood. These TCRs come from a woman aged 60 to 75 with COVID-19, enrolled during active disease.

V is TRBV7-9 and J is TRBJ2-3; TRBD1 agrees at 9 bases. CDR3 length: 15 amino acids. The germline CDR1 and CDR2 sequences are SEHNR and FQNEAQ (reference sequence). V gave up 3 bases and J gave up 1 base; unmatched junction bases: 2. CDR3 DNA sequence: TGTGCCAGCAGCTTCCGGGACAGGGGCACAGATACGCAGTATTTT. Translating it yields CASSFRDRGTDTQYF.

The genes are TRBV27 and TRBJ1-1; D is unresolved. This CDR3 is 13 amino acids long. Per germline, CDR1 MNHEY and CDR2 SMNVEV (reference sequence). Trimming pared 7 bases from V and 2 bases from J, leaving 11 bases between. The CDR3: CASTRGGNTEAFF. Here the CDR3 DNA reads TGTGCCAGCACCCGGGGTGGAAACACTGAAGCTTTCTTT.

This chain joins TRBV7-2 and TRBJ2-1; 9 positions match TRBD2. Losses at the gene ends were 3 bases for V and 2 bases for J; bases not matched to a gene: 2. The CDR3 sequence is 15 residues long. Per the germline V gene, CDR1 is SGHTA and CDR2 is FQGNSA. CDR3 in DNA: TGTGCCAGCAGCTTGGAGCGGGGGGCCTACAATGAGCAGTTCTTC. It is translated as CASSLERGAYNEQFF.

This clone was found once. The gene calls are TRBV19 and TRBJ1-5; possible D gene TRBD1, 6 bases. CDR3 size: 13 residues. Per the germline V gene, CDR1 is LNHDA and CDR2 is SQIVND (reference sequence). The V gene lost 1 base and the J gene lost 11 bases, with 12 bases spanning the gap. The CDR3 region is CASSIGGEGAQHF. In nucleotides, the CDR3 is TGTGCCAGTAGTATAGGTGGGGAGGGGGCCCAGCATTTT.

The chain is built from TRBV12-3 or TRBV12-4 and TRBJ2-5; D is unclear. V was pared by 2 bases and J by 6 bases, with 7 bases between. The CDR3 covers 12 residues. This CDR3 is CASSLNTKTQYF. The CDR3 nucleotides read TGTGCCAGCAGTTTAAACACAAAGACCCAGTACTTC.

The chain combines TRBV10-3 with TRBJ2-3, with 7 bases matching TRBD2. This CDR3 is built from 15 residues. Germline-derived CDR1 and CDR2 are ENHRY and SYGVKD. V was clipped by 9 bases and J by 6 bases; unmatched bases: 15. The CDR3 reads CAIQPGLSDRDTQYF. The CDR3 DNA sequence: TGTGCCATACAGCCGGGACTAAGTGATAGGGATACGCAGTATTTT.

V is TRBV29-1 and J is TRBJ2-6, with D uncertain. This CDR3 has 14 residues. V shed 4 bases and J shed 4 bases, with 11 bases lying between them. The V gene's germline CDR1 is SQVTM and CDR2 ANQGSEA. The CDR3 coding sequence is TGCAGCGTTGTGGGCCCGTTAGGGGCCAACGTCCTGACTTTC. This gives the protein CSVVGPLGANVLTF. Full variable domain (missing parts from reference TRBV29-1 and TRBJ2-6): SAVISQKPSRDICQRGTSLTIQCQVDSQVTMMFWYRQQPGQSLTLIATANQGSEATYESGFVIDKFPISRPNLTFSTLTVSNMSPEDSSIYLCSVVGPLGANVLTFGAGSRLTVL.

This clone was seen once. The V and J genes are TRBV28 and TRBJ1-2; possibly TRBD1 for D (5 bases). Trimming took 7 bases from V and 3 from J, leaving 15 bases between them. This CDR3 has 14 amino acids. Germline V gene data show CDR1 as MDHEN and CDR2 as SYDVKM. CDR3 coding DNA: TGTGCCAGCATCTCCCGGGGGGGGTACTATGGCTACACCTTC. Amino acid sequence: CASISRGGYYGYTF.

V gene TRBV10-3 combines with J gene TRBJ1-3; D unclear. Per the germline V gene, CDR1 is ENHRY and CDR2 is SYGVKD. This CDR3 is built from 16 residues. Deletions cut 1 base from V and 0 bases from J, with 10 bases between. The DNA for the CDR3 is TGTGCCATCAGTGAGTACACCATAAGCTCTGGAAACACCATATATTTT. Translating it yields CAISEYTISSGNTIYF.

The sample holds one count of this clone. V gene TRBV6-5 combines with J gene TRBJ2-5; TRBD2 is a possible D gene (6 bases). The V gene's germline CDR1 is MNHEY and CDR2 SVGAGI. The CDR3 extends over 13 amino acids. Trimming left V 8 bases short and J 4 bases short, with 14 bases between. CDR3 in DNA: TGTGCCAGCGGCTACTCGGAGGGAGAGACCCAGTACTTC. As protein: CASGYSEGETQYF.

This rearrangement joins TRBV9 to TRBJ1-4; 8 nucleotides line up with TRBD1. The V and J ends lost 3 bases and 4 bases, in that order; junction bases with no gene match: 5. The CDR3 extends over 15 amino acids. The V gene's germline CDR1 is SGDLS and CDR2 YYNGEE. This CDR3 is CASSASGGLNEKLFF. The CDR3 DNA follows: TGTGCCAGCAGCGCTTCAGGGGGCCTTAATGAAAAACTGTTTTTT.

This clone turned up a few times. The chain recombines TRBV28 with TRBJ1-2; 8 bases align to TRBD1. CDR1 is MDHEN and CDR2 is SYDVKM in the germline V gene. V trimming: 5 bases; J trimming: 8 bases; junction bases outside the gene matches: 10. This CDR3 contains 14 residues. CDR3 amino acids: CASSTPHGQGGYTF. Written as DNA, the CDR3 is TGTGCCAGCAGTACTCCTCACGGACAGGGAGGCTACACCTTC.

The chain combines TRBV16 with TRBJ2-1; D unresolved. This CDR3 contains 13 residues. The V and J ends lost 4 bases and 4 bases respectively, with 8 bases between them. Germline V gene sequence: CDR1 KGHSY, CDR2 FQNENV. The CDR3 region is CASSPQRYNEQFF. CDR3 nucleotide sequence: TGTGCCAGCAGCCCTCAACGGTACAATGAGCAGTTCTTC.

This chain joins TRBV12-3 or TRBV12-4 and TRBJ1-2, with D hard to call. V gave up 5 bases and J gave up 2 bases, with 6 bases separating them. The CDR3 contains 12 residues. The CDR3 is CASSGGNYGYTF. The CDR3 bases are TGTGCCAGCAGTGGCGGAAACTATGGCTACACCTTC.

This chain uses TRBV5-1 with TRBJ2-3; 11 positions agree with TRBD2. The CDR3 spans 16 residues. CDR1 and CDR2 (germline): SGHRS, YFSETQ. With V trimmed by 4 bases and J by 0 bases, 4 bases remained unmatched. CDR3 loop: CASSPGTSGSTDTQYF. The CDR3 nucleotides are TGCGCCAGCAGCCCTGGGACTAGCGGCAGCACAGATACGCAGTATTTT.

The rearrangement joins TRBV19 to TRBJ1-5, with TRBD1 matching 7 bases. Trimming cost V 5 bases and J 0 bases; bases outside gene matches: 10. Looked up from germline, CDR1 is LNHDA and CDR2 is SQIVND (reference sequence). The CDR3 covers 17 residues. The CDR3 spells CASSVYRGGGSNQPQHF. The CDR3 nucleotides read TGTGCCAGTAGTGTATACAGGGGTGGGGGTAGCAATCAGCCCCAGCATTTT.

This clone was counted once. The chain is built from TRBV28 and TRBJ1-6, with D possibly being TRBD1 (5 bases). This CDR3 contains 13 residues. Trimming took 5 bases from V and 6 from J, leaving 8 bases between them. The germline gives CDR1 MDHEN, CDR2 SYDVKM. The chain's CDR3 is CASSQGGNSPLHF. CDR3 bases: TGTGCCAGCAGTCAGGGAGGTAATTCACCCCTCCACTTT.

The chain is built from TRBV4-1 and TRBJ1-4; the D is unclear. Trimming took off 1 base at V and 3 bases at J, with 9 bases between the two ends. Germline CDR1 reads MGHRA; CDR2 reads YSYEKL. The length of the CDR3 is 15 residues. Here the CDR3 DNA reads TGCGCCAGCAGCCAAGTAGACTTTGCTAATGAAAAACTGTTTTTT. It specifies CASSQVDFANEKLFF.

This clone was counted a few times. The CDR3 loop is CASSLAGVRGYTF. In DNA, the CDR3 is TGTGCCAGCAGCTTAGCAGGGGTGCGTGGCTACACCTTC. V usage is TRBV5-8 and J usage is TRBJ1-2; perhaps TRBD1 as D (6 bases). The V gene lost 2 bases and the J gene lost 7 bases, with 12 bases spanning the gap. Germline CDR1 reads SGHTS; CDR2 reads YDEGEE. The CDR3 covers 13 residues.

This clone showed up just once. The V gene is TRBV5-1, the J gene TRBJ1-1; weak D call: TRBD1 (5 bases). Germline-derived CDR1 and CDR2 are SGHRS and YFSETQ. Trimming cost V 1 base and J 1 base, with 11 bases left between them. The CDR3 is 15 amino acids. The CDR3 DNA follows: TGCGCCAGCAGCTTGTATGGACAAGGGAACACTGAAGCTTTCTTT. Translated: CASSLYGQGNTEAFF.

The chain has TRBV21-1 and TRBJ1-2; the table's D call of TRBD1 was not tested on the DNA. TRBV21-1 is given as a pseudogene. CDR3 length: 14 amino acids. The CDR3 region has the DNA TGTGCCAGCAGCACGCAGGGGGAATTCTATGGCTACACCTTC. Translation gives CASSTQGEFYGYTF.

The rearrangement uses TRBV9 and TRBJ2-3, with TRBD2 matching over 12 bases. V dropped 0 bases and J dropped 5; count of bases not matched to a gene: 7. There are 17 residues in the CDR3. CDR1 is SGDLS and CDR2 is YYNGEE in the germline V gene. CDR3 in amino acids: CASSVGLAGGFKDTQYF. CDR3 DNA: TGTGCCAGCAGCGTAGGGCTAGCGGGGGGGTTCAAAGATACGCAGTATTTT.

The gene calls are TRBV2 and TRBJ2-5, with 7 positions matching TRBD2. CDR1 and CDR2 from the germline V gene are SNHLY and FYNNEI. The CDR3 covers 14 residues. V trimming: 6 bases; J trimming: 2 bases; junction bases outside the gene matches: 6. CDR3 DNA: TGTGCCAGCAGAGCTTCTAGCGGACAAGAGACCCAGTACTTC. It is translated as CASRASSGQETQYF.

J is TRBJ2-3 and V is TRBV5-1, with D possibly matching TRBD1 (6 bases). The CDR3 sequence is 16 residues long. V gave up 0 bases and J gave up 0 bases, with 11 bases separating them. Germline V gene data show CDR1 as SGHRS and CDR2 as YFSETQ. The CDR3 protein is CASSLGTAPSTDTQYF. DNA for the CDR3: TGCGCCAGCAGCTTGGGGACAGCTCCTAGCACAGATACGCAGTATTTT. The entire variable domain, with the rest obtained from reference TRBV5-1 and TRBJ2-3, is as follows: KAGVTQTPRYLIKTRGQQVTLSCSPISGHRSVSWYQQTPGQGLQFLFEYFSETQRNKGNFPGRFSGRQFSNSRSEMNVSTLELGDSALYLCASSLGTAPSTDTQYFGPGTRLTVL.

CDR3 sequence reads: CASKLEGYATEAFF. The CDR3 DNA is TGCGCCAGCAAATTGGAGGGATACGCCACTGAAGCTTTCTTT. The chain joins TRBV4-1 to TRBJ1-1; no reliable D call. The CDR3 length is 14 residues. Between the trimmed V and J ends, which lost 7 bases and 4 bases, there was a span of 16 bases. Germline V gene data show CDR1 as MGHRA and CDR2 as YSYEKL.

V usage is TRBV6-5 and J usage is TRBJ1-1; D might be TRBD1 (6 bases). Germline V CDR1 and CDR2: MNHEY, SVGAGI. This CDR3 region has 15 residues. The V and J ends lost 6 bases and 1 base respectively, with 15 bases between them. The CDR3 loop reads CASSPQGTTNTEAFF. CDR3 in DNA: TGTGCCAGCAGCCCCCAGGGGACGACGAACACTGAAGCTTTCTTT.

The V call is TRBV7-9, the J call TRBJ1-1; perhaps TRBD1 as D (5 bases). The V and J ends lost 5 bases and 0 bases respectively, with 13 bases between them. The CDR3 sequence is 15 residues long. Germline CDR1 SEHNR, CDR2 FQNEAQ (reference sequence). The CDR3 reads CASSKAPTVNTEAFF. CDR3 coding DNA: TGTGCCAGCAGCAAAGCCCCGACAGTGAACACTGAAGCTTTCTTT.